These 19 T cell receptor beta chains were all obtained from the same sample, sequenced in a study of shared clonotypes between healthy human individuals. TCRdb keeps only in-frame clones here, not all; method: immunoSEQ multiplex PCR. The sample holds fewer than 1.6 million clones, approximately 98.5% seen once. The sequenced sample consisted of naive CD4+ T cells sorted from blood. Documented subset: CD45RA+ positively selected. These receptors all stem from a man aged 25-45 years in good health.

This chain uses TRBV6-1 with TRBJ2-7; weak D call: TRBD1 (6 bases). Per the germline V gene, CDR1 is MNHNS and CDR2 is SASEGT. The CDR3 has 12 residues. Trimming removed 5 bases at V and 1 base at J, with 6 bases between. The CDR3 here is CASSTGSYEQYF. The CDR3 region has the DNA TGTGCCAGCAGTACAGGGTCCTACGAGCAGTACTTC.

This rearrangement joins TRBV7-2 to TRBJ2-7; 7 bases align to TRBD1. V trimming: 5 bases; J trimming: 1 base; junction bases outside the gene matches: 8. The CDR3 covers 15 residues. Germline loops: CDR1 SGHTA, CDR2 FQGNSA. The chain's CDR3 is CASSLNRGGSYEQYF. CDR3 DNA: TGTGCCAGCAGCCTCAACAGGGGCGGGTCCTACGAGCAGTACTTC.

This chain connects TRBV19 to TRBJ1-2, with a possible D match to TRBD1 (5 bases). The CDR3 length is 14 residues. Germline lookup yields CDR1 LNHDA and CDR2 SQIVND (reference sequence). V lost 6 bases and J lost 4, with 15 bases in between. CDR3 amino acids: CASRDLDSRYGYTF. CDR3 sequence (DNA): TGTGCCAGTAGGGATTTAGACAGTCGCTATGGCTACACCTTC.

The table lists this clone with a count of one. The rearrangement uses TRBV5-6 and TRBJ2-7; D unclear. The CDR3 is 16 amino acids. The V gene's germline CDR1 is SGHDT and CDR2 YYEEEE. V was trimmed by 1 base and J by 1 base, leaving 15 bases between them. The CDR3 sequence is CASSLFPGTSSYEQYF. The DNA of the CDR3 is TGTGCCAGCAGCTTGTTTCCAGGCACGAGTTCCTACGAGCAGTACTTC.

V and J are TRBV28 and TRBJ1-4, with no clear D. The CDR3 consists of 12 residues. CDR1 and CDR2 (germline): MDHEN, SYDVKM. V lost 5 bases to trimming and J lost 13 bases, with 14 bases between them. CDR3 coding DNA: TGTGCCAGCAGTCTCCGGGCGCTGGCACTGTTTTTT. As protein: CASSLRALALFF.

This clone occurred once. This rearrangement joins TRBV4-1 to TRBJ2-5; D perhaps matches TRBD2 (6 bases). The CDR3 has 14 residues. V was trimmed by 2 bases and J by 2 bases, leaving 9 bases between them. CDR1 and CDR2 from the germline V gene are MGHRA and YSYEKL. The CDR3 coding sequence is TGCGCCAGCAGCCAATGGGGGGTTCAAGAGACCCAGTACTTC. Protein sequence: CASSQWGVQETQYF.

The rearrangement links TRBV5-1 to TRBJ2-3; D is unresolved. The CDR3 is made up of 16 amino acids. CDR1 is SGHRS, CDR2 YFSETQ, per germline. Trimming removed 1 base from V and 0 bases from J, with 12 bases in between. The CDR3 DNA is TGCGCCAGCAGCTTGATCACAGCCTCTAGCACAGATACGCAGTATTTT. Its translation is CASSLITASSTDTQYF.

In regard to this clone: One end of the junction does not line up with germline, which may come from a read error. V and J are TRBV18 and TRBJ2-5, with TRBD2 as a possible D gene (5 bases). Germline CDR1 KGHSH, CDR2 LQKENI. The CDR3 is 13 residues long. CDR3 sequence (DNA): TGTGCCAGCTTACCAAGGCGGGCAGAGACCCAGTACTTC. Translating gives CASLPRRAETQYF.

In this sample, this clone turned up once. The gene calls are TRBV5-8 and TRBJ1-5, with 8 bases identical to TRBD1. Germline trimming cut 3 bases from V and 4 bases from J; bases unmatched to any gene: 6. Germline V lookup: CDR1 SGHTS, CDR2 YDEGEE. The CDR3 length is 15 residues. CDR3 DNA sequence: TGTGCCAGCAGCTATGGAAACAGGGGGAATCAGCCCCAGCATTTT. Translating gives CASSYGNRGNQPQHF.

This chain connects TRBV27 to TRBJ1-4; TRBD1 is a possible D gene (5 bases). With 7 bases removed from V and 7 bases from J, the gap between germline ends came to 16 bases. Per the germline V gene, CDR1 is MNHEY and CDR2 is SMNVEV (reference sequence). There are 14 residues in the CDR3. The CDR3 DNA reads TGTGCCAGCACTAACCCGTGGAGGGGTGAAAAACTGTTTTTT. Protein: CASTNPWRGEKLFF.

The chain joins TRBV2 to TRBJ2-7; D is perhaps TRBD2 (5 bases). CDR3 length: 11 residues. Trimming stripped 7 bases from V and 4 bases from J, with 8 bases between. Germline CDR1 and CDR2: SNHLY and FYNNEI. CDR3 nucleotide sequence: TGTGCCAGCAACCGGGAATACGAGCAGTACTTC. Translating it yields CASNREYEQYF.

The chain links TRBV19 to TRBJ2-3; 10 bases agree with TRBD2. Germline loops: CDR1 LNHDA, CDR2 SQIVND (reference sequence). Trimming cost V 5 bases and J 2 bases; bases outside gene matches: 4. This CDR3 is 15 amino acids long. The CDR3 nucleotides are TGTGCCAGTAGTTTACTAGCGGGATCCACAGATACGCAGTATTTT. It yields the protein CASSLLAGSTDTQYF.

The rearrangement joins TRBV28 to TRBJ1-1; D is undetermined. V was cut by 5 bases and J by 4 bases, with 5 bases left in between. The V gene's germline CDR1 is MDHEN and CDR2 SYDVKM. The CDR3 consists of 11 residues. The chain's CDR3 is CASSISTEAFF. CDR3 in DNA: TGTGCCAGCAGTATCTCCACTGAAGCTTTCTTT.

The chain has TRBV5-5 and TRBJ2-2; weak D call: TRBD1 (6 bases). V shed 5 bases and J shed 5 bases, with 16 bases lying between them. The CDR3 runs 15 residues. Germline values: CDR1 SGHKS, CDR2 YYEKEE (reference sequence). The CDR3 DNA sequence: TGTGCCAGCAGAGGGAACAGGGCCAATACCGGGGAGCTGTTTTTT. This gives the protein CASRGNRANTGELFF.

With respect to this clone: The same CDR3 arises from other DNA sequences in this sample as well. The V and J genes are TRBV11-2 and TRBJ2-1; 9 positions agree with TRBD1. CDR1 and CDR2 (germline): SGHAT, FQNNGV. The ends lost 4 bases at V and 1 base at J; junction bases unmatched: 5. There are 16 residues in the CDR3. Here the CDR3 reads CASSSYRGRSYNEQFF. The CDR3 nucleotides read TGTGCCAGCAGCTCCTACAGGGGGCGGTCCTACAATGAGCAGTTCTTC.

This clone showed up just once. The chain recombines TRBV20-1 with TRBJ2-7; D perhaps matches TRBD2 (5 bases). This CDR3 is 11 amino acids long. The V gene's germline CDR1 is DFQATT and CDR2 SNEGSKA (reference sequence). Trimming removed 6 bases from V and 6 bases from J, with 12 bases in between. The CDR3 protein is CSANTLVEQYF. The CDR3, as DNA: TGCAGTGCCAACACACTAGTCGAGCAGTACTTC.

The V and J genes are TRBV5-1 and TRBJ2-3; 8 nucleotides match TRBD2. V trimming: 4 bases; J trimming: 0 bases; junction bases outside the gene matches: 7. This CDR3 region has 16 residues. Germline V CDR1 and CDR2: SGHRS, YFSETQ. The CDR3 nucleotides are TGCGCCAGCAGCACAGGACTAGCCCAGAGCACAGATACGCAGTATTTT. Protein product: CASSTGLAQSTDTQYF.

The rearrangement uses TRBV28 and TRBJ1-4; perhaps TRBD1 as D (5 bases). Germline assignment: CDR1 MDHEN and CDR2 SYDVKM. The CDR3 is 14 residues long. V shed 3 bases and J shed 8 bases, with 13 bases lying between them. CDR3: CASSFRQGNEKLFF. CDR3 bases: TGTGCCAGCAGTTTCCGGCAGGGAAACGAAAAACTGTTTTTT.

The chain combines TRBV5-1 with TRBJ2-7; D not resolved. Germline V gene sequence: CDR1 SGHRS, CDR2 YFSETQ. The CDR3 length is 14 residues. Between the trimmed V and J ends, which lost 2 bases and 3 bases, there was a span of 12 bases. CDR3: CASSFNSDGYEQYF. CDR3 coding DNA: TGCGCCAGCAGCTTTAACAGCGACGGCTACGAGCAGTACTTC. The full variable domain, rest sourced from reference TRBV5-1 and TRBJ2-7, is KAGVTQTPRYLIKTRGQQVTLSCSPISGHRSVSWYQQTPGQGLQFLFEYFSETQRNKGNFPGRFSGRQFSNSRSEMNVSTLELGDSALYLCASSFNSDGYEQYFGPGTRLTVT.